Listed here are 18 T cell receptor beta chains from one sample, sequenced in a study of T cell clones after liver transplantation. Using immunoSEQ multiplex PCR, the repertoire was profiled, and TCRdb retains in-frame clones only, with some absent. The sample holds 65,000 to 95,000 clones; about four fifths are singletons and the top ten take over 0.45%. The sequenced sample was CD4+ T cells from blood, obtained before liver transplant. The source of these receptors is a human donor who received a liver transplant.

CDR3 loop: CASSAGGDSGNTIYF. The CDR3 region has the DNA TGTGCCAGCAGCGCCGGGGGGGATTCTGGAAACACCATATATTTT. The chain employs TRBV9 and TRBJ1-3, with TRBD1 as a possible D gene (5 bases). The germline V gene has CDR1 SGDLS and CDR2 YYNGEE. The V gene lost 3 bases and the J gene lost 1 base, with 11 bases spanning the gap. The CDR3 is 15 amino acids.

The chain employs TRBV27 and TRBJ2-5; D uncertain. Germline V gene lookup returns CDR1 MNHEY and CDR2 SMNVEV (reference sequence). Trimming removed 5 bases from V and 3 bases from J, with 10 bases in between. The CDR3 sequence is 13 residues long. The CDR3 DNA sequence: TGTGCCAGCAGTACCCACAGCGAAGAGACCCAGTACTTC. This gives the protein CASSTHSEETQYF.

This chain links TRBV29-1 with TRBJ2-7, with TRBD2 identical over 9 bases. The trim removed 6 bases at V and 7 bases at J, leaving 10 bases unmatched. The germline CDR1 and CDR2 sequences are SQVTM and ANQGSEA. The CDR3 covers 13 residues. The CDR3 coding sequence is TGCAGCGTGGGCCCCGGGACTAGCCGTGAGCAGTACTTC. Its translation is CSVGPGTSREQYF.

This chain connects TRBV28 to TRBJ1-5; D gene uncertain. The CDR3 extends over 13 amino acids. Germline loops: CDR1 MDHEN, CDR2 SYDVKM. The V end was cut by 7 bases, the J end by 0 bases, with 7 bases between. The CDR3: CASTLYSNQPQHF. The CDR3 DNA reads TGTGCCAGCACCCTCTATAGCAATCAGCCCCAGCATTTT.

This sequence joins TRBV10-3 and TRBJ2-7; D is ambiguous. This CDR3 has 17 residues. Trimming pared 0 bases from V and 0 bases from J, leaving 15 bases between. Germline assignment: CDR1 ENHRY and CDR2 SYGVKD. The DNA of the CDR3 is TGTGCCATCAGTGAGTCGAGAGGACCCAGGAGCTCCTACGAGCAGTACTTC. Amino acids: CAISESRGPRSSYEQYF.

The chain carries TRBV28 and TRBJ1-2; D is ambiguous. This CDR3 contains 11 residues. Between the trimmed V and J ends, which lost 6 bases and 2 bases, there was a span of 4 bases. Germline V gene data show CDR1 as MDHEN and CDR2 as SYDVKM. DNA of the CDR3: TGTGCCAGCAGGAACAACTATGGCTACACCTTC. Residues: CASRNNYGYTF.

This clone was counted once. The chain employs TRBV7-2 and TRBJ1-1; TRBD1 aligns across 9 bases. With V trimmed by 7 bases and J by 6 bases, 12 bases remained unmatched. There are 15 residues in the CDR3. CDR1 SGHTA and CDR2 FQGNSA come from the germline V gene. The CDR3 DNA reads as TGTGCCAGCACCTACAGACATGGACAGGGGTCTGAAGCTTTCTTT. Encoded protein: CASTYRHGQGSEAFF.

The chain links TRBV5-1 to TRBJ1-1; D gene unclear. Germline V gene sequence: CDR1 SGHRS, CDR2 YFSETQ. This CDR3 comprises 15 residues. V dropped 0 bases and J dropped 0 bases, with 9 bases sitting between them. This CDR3 reads CASSLEPTMNTEAFF. DNA of the CDR3: TGCGCCAGCAGCTTGGAACCGACCATGAACACTGAAGCTTTCTTT. The variable domain in full, completed from reference TRBV5-1 and TRBJ1-1, reads KAGVTQTPRYLIKTRGQQVTLSCSPISGHRSVSWYQQTPGQGLQFLFEYFSETQRNKGNFPGRFSGRQFSNSRSEMNVSTLELGDSALYLCASSLEPTMNTEAFFGQGTRLTVV.

The chain has TRBV5-4 and TRBJ2-1; 7 bases fit TRBD2. CDR1 SGHNT and CDR2 YYREEE come from the germline V gene (reference sequence). After removal of 4 bases from V and 8 bases from J, the junction contained 6 bases not matched to a gene. The length of the CDR3 is 13 residues. The CDR3 is CASSRTSAHEQFF. The CDR3 DNA reads TGTGCCAGCAGCCGCACTAGCGCTCATGAGCAGTTCTTC.

The chain combines TRBV29-1 with TRBJ2-4; 9 nucleotides match TRBD1. Unmatched junction bases numbered 5, after V lost 7 bases and J lost 1 base. The germline V gene encodes CDR1 SQVTM and CDR2 ANQGSEA. The CDR3 is made up of 14 amino acids. The CDR3 sequence: CSGLTGGAKNIQYF. CDR3 sequence (DNA): TGCAGCGGACTGACAGGGGGGGCCAAAAACATTCAGTACTTC.

The V and J genes are TRBV6-5 and TRBJ2-7; TRBD1 matches 7 bases. The germline CDR1 and CDR2 sequences are MNHEY and SVGAGI. The CDR3 covers 14 residues. V lost 5 bases and J lost 2; bases outside the gene matches: 6. The CDR3 bases are TGTGCCAGCAGTCACACCGGGACAGCCTACGAGCAGTACTTC. This gives the protein CASSHTGTAYEQYF.

This chain connects TRBV6-1 to TRBJ1-1; possible D gene TRBD1, 5 bases. V gave up 5 bases and J gave up 6 bases, with 16 bases separating them. The CDR3 totals 14 residues. Germline CDR1 and CDR2: MNHNS and SASEGT. CDR3 amino acids: CASSYGPRGAEAFF. DNA of the CDR3: TGTGCCAGCAGTTATGGACCCCGGGGCGCTGAAGCTTTCTTT.

The chain employs TRBV28 and TRBJ2-1, with 7 bases matching TRBD1. With 7 bases clipped from V and 8 bases from J, the junction kept 8 bases outside the gene matches. Germline CDR1 reads MDHEN; CDR2 reads SYDVKM. The CDR3 extends over 13 amino acids. CDR3 coding DNA: TGTGCCAGCACCATACAGGGGACGGATGAGCAGTTCTTC. Protein sequence: CASTIQGTDEQFF.

The rearrangement joins TRBV7-2 to TRBJ1-1, with D hard to call. The CDR3 spans 15 residues. CDR1 is SGHTA and CDR2 is FQGNSA in the germline V gene. V was cut by 0 bases and J by 0 bases, with 8 bases left in between. The CDR3 sequence: CASSLAKIMNTEAFF. The CDR3 bases are TGTGCCAGCAGCTTAGCCAAGATCATGAACACTGAAGCTTTCTTT.

The gene calls are TRBV5-1 and TRBJ1-1; D is perhaps TRBD1 (6 bases). The CDR3 loop spans 16 amino acids. The ends were cut back, 0 bases at V and 6 bases at J, with 18 bases in the middle. CDR1 and CDR2 from the germline V gene are SGHRS and YFSETQ. DNA for the CDR3: TGCGCCAGCAGCTTGGAAGGGGGAGCCTGGGTCCCTGAAGCTTTCTTT. This codes for CASSLEGGAWVPEAFF.

The rearrangement joins TRBV4-2 to TRBJ1-2, with TRBD1 identical over 8 bases. The CDR3 is 15 residues long. The trim removed 2 bases at V and 4 bases at J, leaving 6 bases unmatched. Looked up from germline, CDR1 is LGHNA and CDR2 is YNFKEQ. CDR3 in DNA: TGTGCCAGCAGCCAACGGGCAGGGGGCCCCTATGGCTACACCTTC. This translates into CASSQRAGGPYGYTF.

The chain carries TRBV5-6 and TRBJ2-3; D perhaps matches TRBD2 (6 bases). V was pared by 0 bases and J by 4 bases, with 15 bases between. Per the germline V gene, CDR1 is SGHDT and CDR2 is YYEEEE. The CDR3 sequence is 16 residues long. The CDR3 sequence: CASSLESGRIPDTQYF. The CDR3 DNA sequence: TGTGCCAGCAGCTTGGAAAGCGGGCGGATCCCAGATACGCAGTATTTT.

This clone was detected once. The chain is built from TRBV4-3 and TRBJ2-1, with D possibly TRBD2 on 5 matching bases. The CDR3 consists of 16 residues. V was shortened by 0 bases and J by 4 bases, with 13 bases between the two germline ends. The germline CDR1 and CDR2 sequences are LGHNA and YSLEER. The DNA of the CDR3 is TGCGCCAGCAGCCAAGATTGGGCTAGCAGATACAATGAGCAGTTCTTC. It specifies CASSQDWASRYNEQFF.